This entry lists 27 T cell receptor beta chains sequenced from one sample in a study of cytomegalovirus exposure and HLA in healthy donors. Produced via immunoSEQ multiplex PCR; TCRdb's table is partial and in-frame only. This table has fewer than 100,000 clones, approximately 90% appearing once. Sequenced material: PBMCs. Receptor source: a man aged 25 to 45 in good health and CMV-seronegative.

CDR3 nucleotides: TGTGCCAGCAGTTTGGAGGTCTCGAGCTATAATTCACCCCTCCACTTT. Protein sequence: CASSLEVSSYNSPLHF. The rearrangement links TRBV6-5 to TRBJ1-6; D gene uncertain. This CDR3 contains 16 residues. Germline V gene data show CDR1 as MNHEY and CDR2 as SVGAGI. Trimming took 4 bases from V and 3 from J, leaving 13 bases between them.

This chain uses TRBV9 with TRBJ1-6; no definite D call. Between the trimmed V and J ends, which lost 4 bases and 6 bases, there was a span of 8 bases. The CDR3 consists of 13 residues. Germline CDR1 is SGDLS and CDR2 is YYNGEE. The CDR3 loop reads CASSPGGNSPLHF. The DNA for the CDR3 is TGTGCCAGCAGCCCAGGAGGTAATTCACCCCTCCACTTT.

This clone turned up a few times. This sequence joins TRBV30 and TRBJ1-5, with unresolved D. CDR3 length: 13 amino acids. V was trimmed by 1 base and J by 3 bases, leaving 7 bases between them. The germline V gene encodes CDR1 GTSNPN and CDR2 SVGIG (reference sequence). CDR3 DNA: TGTGCCTGGAGTGGCGGAGCCAATCAGCCCCAGCATTTT. Protein: CAWSGGANQPQHF.

The rearrangement joins TRBV28 to TRBJ2-7; 8 bases are a match to TRBD1. Germline lookup yields CDR1 MDHEN and CDR2 SYDVKM. The CDR3 has 15 residues. Losses at the gene ends were 8 bases for V and 3 bases for J; bases not matched to a gene: 12. CDR3 residues: CASRKTGASFYEQYF. CDR3 nucleotides: TGTGCCAGCCGCAAGACAGGGGCGTCCTTCTACGAGCAGTACTTC.

V gene TRBV9 combines with J gene TRBJ1-2; no clear D. Germline-derived CDR1 and CDR2 are SGDLS and YYNGEE. The CDR3 is 11 residues long. Trimming took off 5 bases at V and 2 bases at J, with 4 bases between the two ends. CDR3 residues: CASRENYGYTF. The CDR3 DNA sequence: TGTGCCAGCAGAGAGAACTATGGCTACACCTTC.

The chain carries TRBV28 and TRBJ2-3, with 7 bases lining up with TRBD1. Germline assignment: CDR1 MDHEN and CDR2 SYDVKM. The CDR3 is made up of 16 amino acids. V shed 5 bases and J 5 bases; nucleotides not matched to a gene: 13. The DNA for the CDR3 is TGTGCCAGCAGTGATATATTAGGGACAGCAAGAGATACGCAGTATTTT. This translates into CASSDILGTARDTQYF.

Notes on this clone: Because it lacks the conserved phenylalanine or tryptophan at the end, this CDR3 is likely a read error. Because the CDR3's place on the DNA is in doubt, the DNA is left out and the CDR3 is given as listed by TCRdb. The chain carries TRBV5-6 and TRBJ2-7; TRBD1 was called by the table and not checked on the DNA. The CDR3 extends over 15 residues, inclusive of both ends. Germline CDR1 and CDR2: SGHDT and YYEEEE. The CDR3 region is CASSLASTGVLRFVR.

This chain links TRBV11-2 with TRBJ2-7; 9 bases line up with TRBD1. V gave up 1 base and J gave up 6 bases; unmatched junction bases: 16. Germline V gene sequence: CDR1 SGHAT, CDR2 FQNNGV. The CDR3 loop spans 18 amino acids. The CDR3 reads CASSLVWTGTGIFPEQYF. CDR3 in DNA: TGTGCCAGCAGCTTAGTCTGGACCGGGACAGGGATTTTCCCCGAGCAGTACTTC.

The chain couples TRBV15 to TRBJ2-7; D is uncertain. This CDR3 is built from 12 residues. V shed 0 bases and J shed 12 bases, with 12 bases lying between them. CDR1 LNHNV and CDR2 YYDKDF come from the germline V gene (reference sequence). CDR3 residues: CATSRDLNTAYF. For the CDR3, the DNA is TGTGCCACCAGCAGAGATTTGAATACAGCGTACTTC.

This sequence joins TRBV5-1 and TRBJ2-3, with TRBD2 matching 13 bases. Germline CDR1 and CDR2: SGHRS and YFSETQ. The CDR3 contains 18 residues. V was clipped by 3 bases and J by 3 bases; unmatched bases: 10. CDR3 sequence reads: CASSSGLAGVTRTDTQYF. The DNA for the CDR3 is TGCGCCAGCAGCTCCGGACTAGCGGGAGTTACTCGGACAGATACGCAGTATTTT.

The rearrangement links TRBV19 to TRBJ1-5, with D possibly matching TRBD1 (6 bases). The CDR3 is 15 residues long. Germline values: CDR1 LNHDA, CDR2 SQIVND (reference sequence). Between the trimmed V and J ends, which lost 1 base and 2 bases, there was a span of 9 bases. The CDR3 is CASSIAGDGNQPQHF. The CDR3 coding sequence is TGTGCCAGTAGTATAGCAGGGGATGGCAATCAGCCCCAGCATTTT.

This chain uses TRBV27 with TRBJ2-2, with 9 bases aligning to TRBD1. Per the germline V gene, CDR1 is MNHEY and CDR2 is SMNVEV (reference sequence). This CDR3 has 16 residues. Trimming took 4 bases from V and 6 from J; bases not matched to a gene: 9. CDR3 region: CASSYPGTGRPGELFF. The DNA of the CDR3 is TGTGCCAGCAGTTACCCCGGGACAGGGAGGCCCGGGGAGCTGTTTTTT.

The chain joins TRBV20-1 to TRBJ2-1, with D perhaps matching TRBD1 (5 bases). V was clipped by 5 bases and J by 10 bases, with 9 bases between them. CDR3 size: 10 residues. Germline V gene data show CDR1 as DFQATT and CDR2 as SNEGSKA (reference sequence). CDR3 in DNA: TGCAGTGCTTTCGGACACGAGCAGTTCTTC. Protein product: CSAFGHEQFF.

CDR3 coding DNA: TGTGCCAGCAGCCGCCAACCCGGGACTAGCGGGGGCGAGACCCAGTACTTC. It specifies CASSRQPGTSGGETQYF. The rearrangement uses TRBV11-3 and TRBJ2-5; 14 positions match TRBD2. The germline CDR1 and CDR2 sequences are SGHNT and YENEEA. The length of the CDR3 is 17 residues. The ends lost 5 bases at V and 5 bases at J; junction bases unmatched: 10.

V usage is TRBV9 and J usage is TRBJ2-2, with D possibly matching TRBD2 (6 bases). Trimming pared 0 bases from V and 4 bases from J, leaving 13 bases between. Per the germline V gene, CDR1 is SGDLS and CDR2 is YYNGEE. This CDR3 is built from 16 residues. CDR3 nucleotide sequence: TGTGCCAGCAGCGTAGGAAATCCGGGGGTCACCGGGGAGCTGTTTTTT. Protein product: CASSVGNPGVTGELFF.

This rearrangement joins TRBV10-1 to TRBJ1-1, with TRBD1 matching over 8 bases. CDR1 and CDR2 from the germline V gene are WNHNN and SYGVQD (reference sequence). The V gene end was trimmed by 4 bases and the J gene end by 3 bases; junction bases not matched to a gene: 10. The CDR3 extends over 16 amino acids. For the CDR3, the DNA is TGCGCCAGCAGTGGATATCGGACAGGGCGGCACACTGAAGCTTTCTTT. Translated, it gives CASSGYRTGRHTEAFF.

This sequence joins TRBV11-2 and TRBJ2-3; D is perhaps TRBD2 (6 bases). The CDR3 has 13 amino acids. V shed 1 base and J shed 6 bases, with 8 bases lying between them. Germline values: CDR1 SGHAT, CDR2 FQNNGV. The CDR3 DNA follows: TGTGCCAGCAGCTTAGGGCGGGGTGATACGCAGTATTTT. Residues: CASSLGRGDTQYF.

This chain links TRBV27 with TRBJ1-5, with 9 bases lining up with TRBD1. This CDR3 is 16 amino acids long. Germline V CDR1 and CDR2: MNHEY, SMNVEV (reference sequence). Trimming at V came to 1 base and at J to 6 bases, leaving 7 bases not matched to a gene. The chain's CDR3 is CASSLYGTGLFQPQHF. The DNA for the CDR3 is TGTGCCAGCAGTTTATACGGGACAGGGCTGTTTCAGCCCCAGCATTTT.

V gene TRBV9 combines with J gene TRBJ2-7; 7 bases line up with TRBD2. The V segment lost 0 bases and the J segment 2 bases; nucleotides outside the gene matches: 5. This CDR3 has 15 amino acids. Germline V gene sequence: CDR1 SGDLS, CDR2 YYNGEE. CDR3 sequence: CASSVAPGGAYEQYF. The CDR3 nucleotides are TGTGCCAGCAGCGTAGCGCCTGGGGGGGCCTACGAGCAGTACTTC.

V is TRBV25-1 and J is TRBJ1-4; unclear D gene. The CDR3 runs to 15 residues. V was cut by 3 bases and J by 8 bases, with 16 bases left in between. Germline values: CDR1 MGHDK, CDR2 SYGVNS. The CDR3 loop reads CASSDSARLREKLFF. CDR3 DNA sequence: TGTGCCAGCAGTGATTCCGCGAGGCTCCGAGAAAAACTGTTTTTT.

This clone was counted once. The chain couples TRBV7-8 to TRBJ2-7, with D possibly being TRBD1 (6 bases). V was cut by 5 bases and J by 2 bases, with 13 bases left in between. Germline V gene data show CDR1 as SGHVS and CDR2 as FQNEAQ. The CDR3 runs 14 residues. The CDR3 bases are TGTGCCAGCAGCGACCGGGACAACCCCTACGAGCAGTACTTC. Translating gives CASSDRDNPYEQYF.

V and J are TRBV28 and TRBJ2-7; 11 bases agree with TRBD2. Germline V gene sequence: CDR1 MDHEN, CDR2 SYDVKM. CDR3 length: 17 amino acids. The trim removed 6 bases at V and 4 bases at J, leaving 14 bases unmatched. This chain's CDR3 is CASSAITSGSNRYEQYF. As DNA, the CDR3 is TGTGCCAGCAGCGCCATAACTAGCGGGAGTAACCGGTACGAGCAGTACTTC. The whole variable domain, filled in from reference TRBV28 and TRBJ2-7, reads DVKVTQSSRYLVKRTGEKVFLECVQDMDHENMFWYRQDPGLGLRLIYFSYDVKMKEKGDIPEGYSVSREKKERFSLILESASTNQTSMYLCASSAITSGSNRYEQYFGPGTRLTVT.

This clone occurred once. This rearrangement joins TRBV4-1 to TRBJ2-7, with D tentatively TRBD2 (5 bases). The CDR3 has 14 residues. Germline-derived CDR1 and CDR2 are MGHRA and YSYEKL. With 2 bases removed from V and 4 bases from J, the gap between germline ends came to 12 bases. CDR3 in DNA: TGCGCCAGCAGCCAACAACCGTCGGGGTACGAGCAGTACTTC. Its protein is CASSQQPSGYEQYF.

This chain connects TRBV9 to TRBJ1-3; TRBD1 agrees at 9 bases. This CDR3 is built from 15 residues. CDR1 is SGDLS and CDR2 is YYNGEE in the germline V gene. Unmatched junction bases numbered 2, after V lost 4 bases and J lost 0 bases. CDR3 protein: CASSRQGGSGNTIYF. DNA of the CDR3: TGTGCCAGCAGCCGACAGGGGGGCTCTGGAAACACCATATATTTT.

The V call is TRBV15, the J call TRBJ2-7, with D perhaps TRBD1 (5 bases). The CDR3 is 14 residues long. Germline V gives CDR1 LNHNV, CDR2 YYDKDF (reference sequence). V lost 6 bases to trimming and J lost 4 bases, with 16 bases between them. This CDR3 is CATRPAGASYEQYF. The CDR3 DNA is TGTGCCACCAGACCGGCTGGGGCCTCTTACGAGCAGTACTTC.

The chain joins TRBV2 to TRBJ2-1, with D possibly TRBD1 on 6 matching bases. Germline CDR1 is SNHLY and CDR2 is FYNNEI. V lost 6 bases, J lost 5 bases, and 11 bases lay in between. The CDR3 has 13 amino acids. The CDR3 DNA reads TGTGCCAGCAGAGACGACAGGAACAATGAGCAGTTCTTC. Its protein product is CASRDDRNNEQFF.

V and J are TRBV6-1 and TRBJ1-1; no reliable D call. V was trimmed by 5 bases and J by 11 bases, leaving 12 bases between them. The CDR3 length is 11 residues. In germline, CDR1 is MNHNS, CDR2 SASEGT. CDR3 nucleotides: TGTGCCAGCAGTTACCAGAGGCGGGCTTTCTTT. Protein sequence: CASSYQRRAFF.